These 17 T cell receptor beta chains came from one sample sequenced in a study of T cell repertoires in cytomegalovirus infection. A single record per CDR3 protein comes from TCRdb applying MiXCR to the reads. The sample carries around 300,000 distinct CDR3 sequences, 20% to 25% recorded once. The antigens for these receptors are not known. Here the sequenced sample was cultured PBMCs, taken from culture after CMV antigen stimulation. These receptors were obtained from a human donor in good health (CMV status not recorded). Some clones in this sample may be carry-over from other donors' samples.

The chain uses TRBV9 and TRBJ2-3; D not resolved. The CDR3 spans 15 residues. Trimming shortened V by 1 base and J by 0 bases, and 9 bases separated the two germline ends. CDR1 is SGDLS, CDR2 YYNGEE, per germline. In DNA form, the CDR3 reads TGTGCCAGCAGCGTATCCGGTACTAGCACAGATACGCAGTATTTT. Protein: CASSVSGTSTDTQYF.

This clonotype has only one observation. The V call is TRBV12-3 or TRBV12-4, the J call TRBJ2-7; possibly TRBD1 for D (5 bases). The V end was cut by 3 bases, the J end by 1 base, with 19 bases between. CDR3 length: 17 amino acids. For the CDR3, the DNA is TGTGCCAGCAGTTTCCCGAGAAGCCGGTCAGGGTCCTACGAGCAGTACTTC. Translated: CASSFPRSRSGSYEQYF.

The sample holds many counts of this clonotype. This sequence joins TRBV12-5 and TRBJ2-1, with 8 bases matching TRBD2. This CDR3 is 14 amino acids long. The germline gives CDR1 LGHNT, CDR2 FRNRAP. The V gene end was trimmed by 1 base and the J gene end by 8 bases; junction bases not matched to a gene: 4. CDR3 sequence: CASGLGLASHEQFF. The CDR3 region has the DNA TGTGCTAGTGGTTTGGGACTAGCGTCGCATGAGCAGTTCTTC.

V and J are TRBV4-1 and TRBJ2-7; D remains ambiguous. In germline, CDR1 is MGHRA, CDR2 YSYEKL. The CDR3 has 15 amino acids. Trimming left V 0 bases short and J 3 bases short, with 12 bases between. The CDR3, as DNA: TGCGCCAGCAGCCAAGATCAAAACGGCCTCTACGAGCAGTACTTC. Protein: CASSQDQNGLYEQYF.

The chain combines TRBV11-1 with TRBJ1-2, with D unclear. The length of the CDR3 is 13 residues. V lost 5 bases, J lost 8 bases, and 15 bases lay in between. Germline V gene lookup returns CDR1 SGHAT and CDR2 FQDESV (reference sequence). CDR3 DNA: TGTGCCAGCAGCCCGGACTTTTTGGGAGGCTACACCTTC. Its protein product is CASSPDFLGGYTF.

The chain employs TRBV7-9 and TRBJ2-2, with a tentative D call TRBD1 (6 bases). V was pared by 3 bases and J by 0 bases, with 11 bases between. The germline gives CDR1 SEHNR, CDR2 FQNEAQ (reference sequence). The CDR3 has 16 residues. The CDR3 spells CASSFIRTANTGELFF. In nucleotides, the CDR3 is TGTGCCAGCAGCTTTATTCGGACAGCGAACACCGGGGAGCTGTTTTTT.

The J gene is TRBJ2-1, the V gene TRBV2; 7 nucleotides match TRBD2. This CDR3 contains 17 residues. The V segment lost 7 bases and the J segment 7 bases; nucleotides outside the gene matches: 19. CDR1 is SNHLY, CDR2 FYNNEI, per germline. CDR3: CASTTKRGGRAMNEQFF. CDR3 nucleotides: TGTGCCAGCACCACGAAGAGAGGTGGGAGGGCCATGAATGAGCAGTTCTTC.

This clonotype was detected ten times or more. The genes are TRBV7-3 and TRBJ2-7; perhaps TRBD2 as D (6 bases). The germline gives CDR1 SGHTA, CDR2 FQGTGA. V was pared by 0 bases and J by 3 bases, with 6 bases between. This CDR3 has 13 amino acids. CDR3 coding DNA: TGTGCCAGCAGCTTAACTAGCGGCTACGAGCAGTACTTC. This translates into CASSLTSGYEQYF.

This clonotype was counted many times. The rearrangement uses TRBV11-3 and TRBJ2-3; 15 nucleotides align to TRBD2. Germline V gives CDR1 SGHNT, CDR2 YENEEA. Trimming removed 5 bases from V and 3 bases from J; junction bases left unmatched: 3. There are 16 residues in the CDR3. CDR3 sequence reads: CASSPGLAGGTDTQYF. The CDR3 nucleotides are TGTGCCAGCAGCCCCGGACTAGCGGGAGGGACAGATACGCAGTATTTT.

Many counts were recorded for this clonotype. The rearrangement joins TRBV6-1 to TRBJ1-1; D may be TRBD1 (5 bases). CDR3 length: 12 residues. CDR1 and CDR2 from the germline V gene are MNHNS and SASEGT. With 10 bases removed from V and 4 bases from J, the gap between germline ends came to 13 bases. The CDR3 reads CAILRGFTEAFF. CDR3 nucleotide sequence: TGTGCCATCTTAAGGGGATTCACTGAAGCTTTCTTT.

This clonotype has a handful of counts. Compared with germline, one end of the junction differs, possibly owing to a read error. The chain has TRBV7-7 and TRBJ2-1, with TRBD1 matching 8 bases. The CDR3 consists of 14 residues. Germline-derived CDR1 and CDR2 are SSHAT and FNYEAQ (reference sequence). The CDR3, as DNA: TGTGCTAGCAGCTTAGATCAGGGGGCCAATGAGCAGTTCTTC. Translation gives CASSLDQGANEQFF.

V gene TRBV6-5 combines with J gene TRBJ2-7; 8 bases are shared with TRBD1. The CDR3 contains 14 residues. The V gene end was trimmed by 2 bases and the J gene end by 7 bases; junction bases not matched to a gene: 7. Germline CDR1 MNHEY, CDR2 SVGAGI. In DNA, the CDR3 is TGTGCCAGCAGTTACGCACACAGGGGGAGGGAGCAGTACTTC. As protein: CASSYAHRGREQYF.

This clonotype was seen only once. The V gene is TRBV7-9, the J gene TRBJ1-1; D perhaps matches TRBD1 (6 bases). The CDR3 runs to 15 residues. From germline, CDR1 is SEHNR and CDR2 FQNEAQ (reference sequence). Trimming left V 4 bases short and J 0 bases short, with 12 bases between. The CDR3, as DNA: TGTGCCAGCAGCTCAAACAGGGATATGAACACTGAAGCTTTCTTT. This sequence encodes CASSSNRDMNTEAFF.

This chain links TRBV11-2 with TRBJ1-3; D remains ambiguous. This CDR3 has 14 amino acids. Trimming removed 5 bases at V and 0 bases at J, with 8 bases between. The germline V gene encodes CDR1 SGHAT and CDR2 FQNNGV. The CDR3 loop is CASSATNSGNTIYF. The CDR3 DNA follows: TGTGCCAGCAGCGCCACCAACTCTGGAAACACCATATATTTT.

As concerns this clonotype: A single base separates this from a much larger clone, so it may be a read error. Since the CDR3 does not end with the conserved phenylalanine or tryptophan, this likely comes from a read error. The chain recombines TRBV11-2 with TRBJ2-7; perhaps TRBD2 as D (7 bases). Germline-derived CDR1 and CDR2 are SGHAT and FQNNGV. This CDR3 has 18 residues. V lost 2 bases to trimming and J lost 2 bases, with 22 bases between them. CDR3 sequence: CASSLFPLGGPPPYEQYC. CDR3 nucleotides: TGTGCCAGCAGCTTATTTCCCCTCGGGGGGCCACCTCCCTACGAGCAGTACTGC.

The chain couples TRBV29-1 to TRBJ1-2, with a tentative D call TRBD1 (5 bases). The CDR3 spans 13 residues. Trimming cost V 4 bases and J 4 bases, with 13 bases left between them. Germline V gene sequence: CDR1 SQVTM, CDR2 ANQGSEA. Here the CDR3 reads CSVVWGAGYGYTF. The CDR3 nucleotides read TGCAGCGTTGTTTGGGGCGCCGGCTATGGCTACACCTTC.

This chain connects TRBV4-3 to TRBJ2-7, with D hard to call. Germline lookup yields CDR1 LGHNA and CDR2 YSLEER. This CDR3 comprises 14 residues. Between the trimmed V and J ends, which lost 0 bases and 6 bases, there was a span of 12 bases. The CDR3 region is CASSQDLYYLEQYF. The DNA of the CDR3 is TGCGCCAGCAGCCAAGATCTGTACTATCTCGAGCAGTACTTC.